Following are 9 T cell receptor beta chains from one sample sequenced in a study of T cell changes during pregnancy in multiple sclerosis (dated by TCRdb to between 2018 and 2020). The library relied on the immunoSEQ multiplex PCR assay. TCRdb provides this immuneACCESS table in a form limited to in-frame rearrangements. Some clones are lacking; in checked studies, under half of them reflect an unresolved V gene, and why the rest are absent is not known. For this sample there are about 64,000 clones; 90% appear just once. The biggest ten clones account for 2% to 2.5% of the sample. Source: peripheral blood, taken in the second trimester of pregnancy. Source of these receptors: a female donor in good health, enrolled as a control in a pregnancy study.

The rearrangement joins TRBV1 to TRBJ2-2; the table gives TRBD1 as D, unverified against the DNA. TRBV1 is listed as a pseudogene. The CDR3 covers 14 residues. Here the CDR3 DNA reads TGCACCAGCAGCCAAGTGACAGGGGCCAGGGAGCTGTTTTTT. Translation gives CTSSQVTGARELFF.

In this sample, this clone turned up a few times. This chain uses TRBV19 with TRBJ1-1; weak D call: TRBD1 (5 bases). The germline V gene encodes CDR1 LNHDA and CDR2 SQIVND (reference sequence). V was shortened by 5 bases and J by 1 base, with 14 bases between the two germline ends. The CDR3 has 15 amino acids. The CDR3 protein is CASSPIEGQNTEAFF. The CDR3 bases are TGTGCCAGTAGTCCAATAGAAGGACAGAACACTGAAGCTTTCTTT.

V gene TRBV5-1 combines with J gene TRBJ2-2; D gene unclear. Germline V lookup: CDR1 SGHRS, CDR2 YFSETQ. CDR3 length: 14 amino acids. V lost 1 base, J lost 1 base, and 5 bases lay in between. The CDR3 loop reads CASSLLRNTGELFF. As DNA, the CDR3 is TGCGCCAGCAGCTTGCTAAGGAACACCGGGGAGCTGTTTTTT.

The chain carries TRBV18 and TRBJ2-7, with TRBD1 matching 9 bases. The CDR3 is 14 amino acids. V lost 3 bases, J lost 4 bases, and 4 bases stayed unmatched. Looked up from germline, CDR1 is KGHSH and CDR2 is LQKENI. CDR3 amino acids: CASSPGTGIYEQYF. CDR3 DNA sequence: TGTGCCAGCTCACCTGGGACAGGGATTTACGAGCAGTACTTC. Full variable domain (remainder filled in from reference TRBV18 and TRBJ2-7): NAGVMQNPRHLVRRRGQEARLRCSPMKGHSHVYWYRQLPEEGLKFMVYLQKENIIDESGMPKERFSAEFPKEGPSILRIQQVVRGDSAAYFCASSPGTGIYEQYFGPGTRLTVT.

V usage is TRBV6-6 and J usage is TRBJ1-2; 9 bases are shared with TRBD1. The CDR3 is made up of 15 amino acids. With 2 bases clipped from V and 5 bases from J, the junction kept 6 bases outside the gene matches. Germline lookup yields CDR1 MNHNY and CDR2 SVGAGI (reference sequence). The CDR3: CASSYPDRGEYGYTF. The CDR3 DNA follows: TGTGCCAGCAGTTACCCGGACAGGGGAGAATATGGCTACACCTTC.

This chain connects TRBV6-1 to TRBJ2-3; D is perhaps TRBD1 (6 bases). V shed 3 bases and J shed 6 bases, with 16 bases lying between them. Per the germline V gene, CDR1 is MNHNS and CDR2 is SASEGT. The CDR3 has 15 residues. This CDR3 reads CASSEFWGQKDTQYF. The CDR3, as DNA: TGTGCCAGCAGTGAGTTCTGGGGGCAGAAGGATACGCAGTATTTT.

V usage is TRBV15 and J usage is TRBJ2-7, with 7 bases lining up with TRBD1. The CDR3 runs to 17 residues. CDR1 is LNHNV and CDR2 is YYDKDF in the germline V gene (reference sequence). Trimming cost V 0 bases and J 3 bases; bases outside gene matches: 11. CDR3 loop: CATSRDLGQGVGYEQYF. CDR3 nucleotide sequence: TGTGCCACCAGCAGAGATCTAGGGCAGGGGGTAGGCTACGAGCAGTACTTC.

The chain recombines TRBV5-1 with TRBJ1-3; D is perhaps TRBD1 (6 bases). Trimming took 0 bases from V and 6 from J, leaving 16 bases between them. The germline V gene has CDR1 SGHRS and CDR2 YFSETQ. The CDR3 runs to 16 residues. The CDR3 DNA reads as TGCGCCAGCAGCTTGGCCATATCTGGGGGCCCAAACACCATATATTTT. Its translation: CASSLAISGGPNTIYF.

The chain uses TRBV14 and TRBJ1-4, with no clear D. The CDR3 has 16 residues. V gave up 4 bases and J gave up 7 bases, with 19 bases separating them. The V gene's germline CDR1 is SGHDN and CDR2 FVKESK. The CDR3: CASSLGIRREGEKLFF. CDR3 nucleotide sequence: TGTGCCAGCAGCCTAGGCATACGAAGGGAGGGTGAAAAACTGTTTTTT.